The 19 T cell receptor beta chains reported below all come from one sample, sequenced in a study of shared T cell receptors in the human thymus. The table came from immunoSEQ multiplex PCR; TCRdb's copy has only in-frame clones and leaves some out. Of 700,000 to 750,000 clones listed, approximately 85% are singletons. These data also featured in a second study, about human thymus T cells.

Input material: thymocytes. These receptor sequences come from a girl less than two years old with a congenital heart defect.

This clone came up a few times. The chain uses TRBV25-1 and TRBJ2-1, with 10 nucleotides matching TRBD2. This CDR3 is built from 15 residues. CDR1 is MGHDK and CDR2 is SYGVNS in the germline V gene. Trimming cost V 5 bases and J 9 bases; bases outside gene matches: 10. In DNA form, the CDR3 reads TGTGCCAGCAGTTGCCCGGGACTAGCGCAGGGTGAGCAGTTCTTC. Residues: CASSCPGLAQGEQFF.

This sequence joins TRBV4-3 and TRBJ2-1; 7 positions agree with TRBD1. V lost 1 base to trimming and J lost 3 bases; unmatched junction nucleotides: 3. This CDR3 region has 15 residues. The germline CDR1 and CDR2 sequences are LGHNA and YSLEER. CDR3 sequence reads: CASSQVGTDYNEQFF. As DNA, the CDR3 is TGCGCCAGCAGCCAAGTTGGGACAGACTACAATGAGCAGTTCTTC.

This chain uses TRBV19 with TRBJ1-5, with D possibly matching TRBD1 (6 bases). Germline-derived CDR1 and CDR2 are LNHDA and SQIVND (reference sequence). Trimming removed 2 bases from V and 2 bases from J, with 13 bases in between. The CDR3 spans 16 residues. DNA for the CDR3: TGTGCCAGTAGTATAAGAAGAGGGGGAGGCAATCAGCCCCAGCATTTT. Translation: CASSIRRGGGNQPQHF. Full variable domain (missing parts from reference TRBV19 and TRBJ1-5): DGGITQSPKYLFRKEGQNVTLSCEQNLNHDAMYWYRQDPGQGLRLIYYSQIVNDFQKGDIAEGYSVSREKKESFPLTVTSAQKNPTAFYLCASSIRRGGGNQPQHFGDGTRLSIL.

The chain has TRBV11-2 and TRBJ2-1, with a possible D match to TRBD1 (6 bases). Germline assignment: CDR1 SGHAT and CDR2 FQNNGV. The V end was cut by 6 bases, the J end by 8 bases, with 20 bases between. The CDR3 has 15 residues. The CDR3 DNA reads TGTGCCAGCAGTCGACCGTACAGGGTTCCCGATGAGCAGTTCTTC. As protein: CASSRPYRVPDEQFF.

The V and J genes are TRBV9 and TRBJ2-1, with D maybe TRBD1 (6 bases). Per germline, CDR1 SGDLS and CDR2 YYNGEE. The V end was cut by 0 bases, the J end by 0 bases, with 13 bases between. CDR3 length: 17 residues. The CDR3 bases are TGTGCCAGCAGCGTAGAGGTTTCCAGGGGCTCCTACAATGAGCAGTTCTTC. Its protein is CASSVEVSRGSYNEQFF.

The rearrangement uses TRBV5-6 and TRBJ1-6; D gene ambiguous. This CDR3 is built from 18 residues. Germline V gene sequence: CDR1 SGHDT, CDR2 YYEEEE. The ends were cut back, 0 bases at V and 9 bases at J, with 22 bases in the middle. CDR3 DNA sequence: TGTGCCAGCAGCTTGGGGGAGTGTAAAGGCAATCTCCTTTCACCCCTCCACTTT. It yields the protein CASSLGECKGNLLSPLHF.

V gene TRBV28 combines with J gene TRBJ2-5; TRBD2 aligns across 8 bases. From germline, CDR1 is MDHEN and CDR2 SYDVKM. J was trimmed by 1 base and V by 7 bases; bases with no gene match: 2. The CDR3 has 13 amino acids. The CDR3 DNA follows: TGTGCCAGCAATAGCGGGACCCAAGAGACCCAGTACTTC. The encoded protein is CASNSGTQETQYF.

The rearrangement links TRBV10-2 to TRBJ1-5, with TRBD1 identical over 9 bases. V lost 6 bases, J lost 3 bases, and 6 bases stayed unmatched. Germline assignment: CDR1 WSHSY and CDR2 SAAADI. CDR3 length equals 15 residues. The CDR3 protein is CASRRDRVNNQPQHF. In DNA form, the CDR3 reads TGCGCCAGCAGGAGGGACAGGGTGAACAATCAGCCCCAGCATTTT.

In regard to this clone: One end of the junction is discordant with germline, which a read error may explain. The J gene is TRBJ1-1, the V gene TRBV7-2; unclear D gene. Per germline, CDR1 SGHTA and CDR2 FQGNSA. This CDR3 is built from 12 residues. The CDR3 spells CASSCNDTEAFF. The CDR3, as DNA: TGTGCCAGCAGCTGCAATGATACTGAGGCTTTCTTT.

The chain has TRBV10-2 and TRBJ2-5; D is uncertain. Per the germline V gene, CDR1 is WSHSY and CDR2 is SAAADI. There are 12 residues in the CDR3. V lost 5 bases and J 5 bases, leaving 9 bases between the germline ends. Here the CDR3 DNA reads TGCGCCAGCAGTAGTGGTCGGGAGACCCAGTACTTC. Amino acid sequence: CASSSGRETQYF.

This rearrangement joins TRBV19 to TRBJ2-7; 7 bases map to TRBD1. Germline V gives CDR1 LNHDA, CDR2 SQIVND (reference sequence). V lost 8 bases to trimming and J lost 0 bases; unmatched junction nucleotides: 7. This CDR3 contains 14 residues. The CDR3 DNA reads as TGTGCCAGTTGCCGGGACAGTCTCTCCTACGAGCAGTACTTC. As protein: CASCRDSLSYEQYF.

This chain links TRBV4-2 with TRBJ2-4; D is possibly TRBD2 (7 bases). V lost 0 bases to trimming and J lost 6 bases, with 21 bases between them. Germline values: CDR1 LGHNA, CDR2 YNFKEQ. This CDR3 comprises 18 residues. CDR3 residues: CASSQDRGAGLGGNIQYF. The CDR3 DNA sequence: TGTGCCAGCAGCCAAGATCGGGGGGCCGGACTAGGAGGAAACATTCAGTACTTC.

The chain employs TRBV4-1 and TRBJ1-6, with a tentative D call TRBD1 (6 bases). The ends were cut back, 1 base at V and 6 bases at J, with 13 bases in the middle. CDR1 is MGHRA and CDR2 is YSYEKL in the germline V gene. The CDR3 is 16 amino acids. DNA of the CDR3: TGCGCCAGCAGCCAAGCCACGCTCAGGGGTAATTCACCCCTCCACTTT. Its translation is CASSQATLRGNSPLHF.

The chain links TRBV5-6 to TRBJ2-6, with a weak D call TRBD1 (5 bases). This CDR3 is built from 16 residues. Germline assignment: CDR1 SGHDT and CDR2 YYEEEE. Trimming removed 3 bases from V and 4 bases from J, with 14 bases in between. The CDR3 DNA is TGTGCCAGCAGCTCTTATGGCAGGGCAGGGGCCAACGTCCTGACTTTC. It specifies CASSSYGRAGANVLTF.

The genes are TRBV19 and TRBJ2-1; TRBD1 is a possible D gene (6 bases). The V gene lost 10 bases and the J gene lost 6 bases, with 16 bases spanning the gap. The CDR3 has 13 amino acids. Germline V gene sequence: CDR1 LNHDA, CDR2 SQIVND (reference sequence). DNA for the CDR3: TGTGCCACTCAGGACAGATGGGTCAATGAGCAGTTCTTC. The encoded protein is CATQDRWVNEQFF.

The chain employs TRBV20-1 and TRBJ1-2; D gene uncertain. The CDR3 contains 11 residues. The V gene's germline CDR1 is DFQATT and CDR2 SNEGSKA (reference sequence). V was cut by 5 bases and J by 4 bases, with 8 bases left in between. For the CDR3, the DNA is TGCAGTGCTGAACACAGCTATGGCTACACCTTC. Its protein is CSAEHSYGYTF.

This clone came up a few times. The CDR3 here is CASSEDPSRWYHRRGGDGYTF. The CDR3 DNA follows: TGTGCCAGCAGTGAAGACCCCAGCCGTTGGTATCACAGGAGAGGAGGGGATGGCTACACCTTC. V and J are TRBV6-1 and TRBJ1-2; D may be TRBD1 (5 bases). This CDR3 is built from 21 residues. Germline V lookup: CDR1 MNHNS, CDR2 SASEGT. The V and J ends lost 1 base and 6 bases respectively, with 33 bases between them.

V is TRBV7-9 and J is TRBJ1-2; TRBD1 aligns across 7 bases. Germline V gives CDR1 SEHNR, CDR2 FQNEAQ (reference sequence). The CDR3 sequence is 16 residues long. The V gene end was trimmed by 4 bases and the J gene end by 7 bases; junction bases not matched to a gene: 15. The CDR3 sequence: CASSSKQGFAIGGYTF. The CDR3 bases are TGTGCCAGCAGCTCTAAACAGGGGTTCGCGATCGGTGGCTACACCTTC.

This clone was seen just once. This chain joins TRBV7-2 and TRBJ1-1; D is uncertain. Trimming took 5 bases from V and 4 from J, leaving 17 bases between them. Germline loops: CDR1 SGHTA, CDR2 FQGNSA. The CDR3 is made up of 15 amino acids. The CDR3 region has the DNA TGTGCCAGCAGCGGGGAGGCAGGCCGGGTCACTGAAGCTTTCTTT. Translating it yields CASSGEAGRVTEAFF.